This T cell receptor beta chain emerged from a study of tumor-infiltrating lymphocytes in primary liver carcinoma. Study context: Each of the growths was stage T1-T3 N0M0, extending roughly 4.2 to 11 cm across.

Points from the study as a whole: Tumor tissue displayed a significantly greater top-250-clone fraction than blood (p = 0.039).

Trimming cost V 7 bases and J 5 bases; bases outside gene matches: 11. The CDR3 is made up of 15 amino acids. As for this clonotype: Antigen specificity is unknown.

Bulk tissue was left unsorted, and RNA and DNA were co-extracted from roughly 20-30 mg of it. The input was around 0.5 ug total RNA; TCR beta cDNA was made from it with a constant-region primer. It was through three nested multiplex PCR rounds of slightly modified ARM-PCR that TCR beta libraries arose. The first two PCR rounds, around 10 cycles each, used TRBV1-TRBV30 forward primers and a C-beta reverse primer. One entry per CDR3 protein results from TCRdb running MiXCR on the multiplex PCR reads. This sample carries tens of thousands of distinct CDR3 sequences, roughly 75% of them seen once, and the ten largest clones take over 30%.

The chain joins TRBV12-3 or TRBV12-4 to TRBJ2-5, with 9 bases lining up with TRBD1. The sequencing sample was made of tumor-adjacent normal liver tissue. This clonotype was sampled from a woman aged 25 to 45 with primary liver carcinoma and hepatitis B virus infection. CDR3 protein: CASNHQTGGSETQYF. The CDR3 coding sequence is TGTGCCAGCAATCACCAAACAGGGGGCAGTGAGACCCAGTACTTC.